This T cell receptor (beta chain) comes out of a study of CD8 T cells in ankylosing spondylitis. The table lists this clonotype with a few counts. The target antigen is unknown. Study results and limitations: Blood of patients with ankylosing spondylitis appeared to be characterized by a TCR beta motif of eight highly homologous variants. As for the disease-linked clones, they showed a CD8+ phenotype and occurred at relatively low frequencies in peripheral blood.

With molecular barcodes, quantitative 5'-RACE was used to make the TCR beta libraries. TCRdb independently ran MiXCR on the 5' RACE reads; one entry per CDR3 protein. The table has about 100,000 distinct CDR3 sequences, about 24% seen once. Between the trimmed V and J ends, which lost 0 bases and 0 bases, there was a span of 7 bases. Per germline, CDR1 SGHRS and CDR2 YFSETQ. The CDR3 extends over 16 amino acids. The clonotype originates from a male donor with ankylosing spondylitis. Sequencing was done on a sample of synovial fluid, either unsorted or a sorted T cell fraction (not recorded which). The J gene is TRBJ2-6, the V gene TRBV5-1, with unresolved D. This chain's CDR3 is CASSLGHLSGANVLTF. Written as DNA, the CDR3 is TGCGCCAGCAGCTTGGGACATCTCTCTGGGGCCAACGTCCTGACTTTC.